A single sample gave rise to the 2 T cell receptor beta chains below, sequenced in a study of T-cell memory formation after mild COVID-19. MiXCR, applied by TCRdb to the 5' RACE reads, yields one record per CDR3 protein. The repertoire holds 400,000 to 450,000 distinct CDR3 sequences, with over 15% as singletons. The source material was PBMCs or a T cell subset sorted from them (not recorded which). The receptors originated from a man between 18 and 35 years old who had mild COVID-19 (a few samples of this study predate the infection). Cell type and time point are not known.

The CDR3: CSARDRQTGGTDTQYF. As DNA, the CDR3 is TGCAGTGCTAGAGATCGACAAACAGGGGGCACAGATACGCAGTATTTT. The chain is built from TRBV20-1 and TRBJ2-3; 7 nucleotides line up with TRBD1. Germline V lookup: CDR1 DFQATT, CDR2 SNEGSKA (reference sequence). After removal of 0 bases from V and 1 base from J, the junction contained 7 bases not matched to a gene. The CDR3 runs 16 residues.

On this clonotype itself: The junction does not match germline at one end; this may be a read error. The genes are TRBV7-9 and TRBJ1-3, with 7 bases identical to TRBD1. The CDR3 totals 15 residues. Looked up from germline, CDR1 is SEHNR and CDR2 is FQNEAQ (reference sequence). CDR3 amino acids: CASSLEQGPGNTIYF. The CDR3 DNA reads TGTGCAAGCAGCCTCGAACAGGGGCCTGGAAACACCATATATTTT.